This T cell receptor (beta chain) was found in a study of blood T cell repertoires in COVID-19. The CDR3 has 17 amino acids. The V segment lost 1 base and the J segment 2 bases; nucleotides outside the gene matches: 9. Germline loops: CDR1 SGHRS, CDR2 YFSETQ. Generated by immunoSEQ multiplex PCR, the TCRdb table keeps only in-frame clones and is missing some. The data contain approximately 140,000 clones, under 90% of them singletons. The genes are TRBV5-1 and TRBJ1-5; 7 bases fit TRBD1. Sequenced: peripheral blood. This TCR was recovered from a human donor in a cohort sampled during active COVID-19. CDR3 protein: CASSLNGRGSGNQPQHF. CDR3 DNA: TGCGCCAGCAGCTTGAATGGCAGGGGGTCGGGCAATCAGCCCCAGCATTTT.